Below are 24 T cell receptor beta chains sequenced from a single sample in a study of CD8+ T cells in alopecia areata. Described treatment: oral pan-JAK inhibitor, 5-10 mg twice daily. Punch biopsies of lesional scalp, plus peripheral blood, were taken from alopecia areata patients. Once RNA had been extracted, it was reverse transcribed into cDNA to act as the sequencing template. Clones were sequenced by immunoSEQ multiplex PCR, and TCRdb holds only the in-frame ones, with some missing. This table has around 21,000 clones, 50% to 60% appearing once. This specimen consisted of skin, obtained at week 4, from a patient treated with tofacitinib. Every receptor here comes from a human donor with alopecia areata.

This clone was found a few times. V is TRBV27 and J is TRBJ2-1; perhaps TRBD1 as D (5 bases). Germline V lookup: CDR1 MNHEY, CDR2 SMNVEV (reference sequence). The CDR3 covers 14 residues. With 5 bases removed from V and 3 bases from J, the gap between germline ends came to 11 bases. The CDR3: CASSTPGFYNEQFF. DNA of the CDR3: TGTGCCAGCAGTACGCCAGGGTTCTACAATGAGCAGTTCTTC.

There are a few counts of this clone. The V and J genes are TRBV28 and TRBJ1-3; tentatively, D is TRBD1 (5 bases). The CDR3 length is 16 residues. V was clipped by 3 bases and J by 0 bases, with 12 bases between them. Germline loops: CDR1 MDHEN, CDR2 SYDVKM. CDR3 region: CASSFVGHSSGNTIYF. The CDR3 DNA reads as TGTGCCAGCAGTTTTGTCGGACATAGCTCTGGAAACACCATATATTTT.

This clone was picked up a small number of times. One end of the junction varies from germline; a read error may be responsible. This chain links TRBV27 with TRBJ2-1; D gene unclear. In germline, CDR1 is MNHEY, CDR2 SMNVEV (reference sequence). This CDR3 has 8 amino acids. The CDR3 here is CPRIVQFF. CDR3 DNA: TGTCCCAGGATTGTGCAGTTCTTC.

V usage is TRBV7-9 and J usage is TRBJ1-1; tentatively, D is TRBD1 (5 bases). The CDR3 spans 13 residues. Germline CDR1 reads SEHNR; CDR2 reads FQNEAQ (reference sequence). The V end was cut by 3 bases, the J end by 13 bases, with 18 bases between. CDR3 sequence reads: CASSLGTPDFGFF. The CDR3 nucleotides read TGTGCCAGCAGCTTGGGGACCCCCGATTTTGGTTTCTTT.

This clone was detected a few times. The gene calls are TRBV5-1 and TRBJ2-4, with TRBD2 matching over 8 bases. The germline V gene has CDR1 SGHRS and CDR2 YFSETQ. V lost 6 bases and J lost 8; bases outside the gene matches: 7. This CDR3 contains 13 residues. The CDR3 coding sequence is TGCGCCAGCACTATGGGACTAGATGACATTCAGTACTTC. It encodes CASTMGLDDIQYF.

CDR3 protein: CAISESKQGKLAKNEQFF. CDR3 nucleotide sequence: TGTGCCATCAGTGAGTCGAAACAGGGGAAGCTAGCGAAGAATGAGCAGTTCTTC. The J gene is TRBJ2-1, the V gene TRBV10-3; perhaps TRBD1 as D (7 bases). Germline V gene lookup returns CDR1 ENHRY and CDR2 SYGVKD. Deletions cut 0 bases from V and 7 bases from J, with 22 bases between. The CDR3 contains 18 residues.

DNA for the CDR3: TGTGCCAGCAGCTTCCCCCCCATCTACGAGCAGTACTTC. This codes for CASSFPPIYEQYF. The chain uses TRBV4-2 and TRBJ2-7; D unclear. V gave up 5 bases and J gave up 3 bases, with 11 bases separating them. CDR3 length: 13 amino acids. Germline assignment: CDR1 LGHNA and CDR2 YNFKEQ.

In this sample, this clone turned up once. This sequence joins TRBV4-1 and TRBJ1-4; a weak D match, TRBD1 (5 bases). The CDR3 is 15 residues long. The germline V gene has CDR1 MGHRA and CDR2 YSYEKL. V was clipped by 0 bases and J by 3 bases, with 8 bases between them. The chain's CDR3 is CASSQEPGSNEKLFF. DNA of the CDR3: TGCGCCAGCAGCCAAGAACCAGGGTCTAATGAAAAACTGTTTTTT.

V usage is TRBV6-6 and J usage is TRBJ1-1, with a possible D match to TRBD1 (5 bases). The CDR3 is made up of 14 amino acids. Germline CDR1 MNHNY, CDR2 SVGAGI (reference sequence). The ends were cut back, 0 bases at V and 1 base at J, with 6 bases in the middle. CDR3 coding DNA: TGTGCCAGCAGTTACTCTGGGGGGAACACTGAAGCTTTCTTT. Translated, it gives CASSYSGGNTEAFF.

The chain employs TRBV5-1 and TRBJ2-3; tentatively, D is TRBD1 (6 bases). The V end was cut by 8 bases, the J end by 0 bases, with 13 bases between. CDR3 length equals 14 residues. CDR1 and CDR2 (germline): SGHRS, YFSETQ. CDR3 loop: CASHRETSTDTQYF. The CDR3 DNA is TGCGCCAGTCACAGGGAAACTAGCACAGATACGCAGTATTTT.

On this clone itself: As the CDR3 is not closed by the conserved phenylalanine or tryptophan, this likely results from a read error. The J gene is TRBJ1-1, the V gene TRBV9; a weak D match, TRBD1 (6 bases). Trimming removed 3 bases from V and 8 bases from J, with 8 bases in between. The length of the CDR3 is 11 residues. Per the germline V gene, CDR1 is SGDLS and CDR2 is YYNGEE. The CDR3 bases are TGTGCCAGCAGCGCCGGACAGGAAGCTTTCTCT. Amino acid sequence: CASSAGQEAFS.

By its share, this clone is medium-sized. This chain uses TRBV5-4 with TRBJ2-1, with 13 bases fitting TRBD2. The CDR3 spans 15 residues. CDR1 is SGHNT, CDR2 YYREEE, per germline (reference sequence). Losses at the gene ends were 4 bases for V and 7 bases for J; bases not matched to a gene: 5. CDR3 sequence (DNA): TGTGCCAGCAGCGTCCGGACTAGCGGGGGAAATGAGCAGTTCTTC. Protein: CASSVRTSGGNEQFF.

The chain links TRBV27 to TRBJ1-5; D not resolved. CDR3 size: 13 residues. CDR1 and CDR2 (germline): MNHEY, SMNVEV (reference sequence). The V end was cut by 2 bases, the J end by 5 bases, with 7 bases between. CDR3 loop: CASSLTEYQPQHF. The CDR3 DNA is TGTGCCAGCAGTTTAACAGAGTATCAGCCCCAGCATTTT.

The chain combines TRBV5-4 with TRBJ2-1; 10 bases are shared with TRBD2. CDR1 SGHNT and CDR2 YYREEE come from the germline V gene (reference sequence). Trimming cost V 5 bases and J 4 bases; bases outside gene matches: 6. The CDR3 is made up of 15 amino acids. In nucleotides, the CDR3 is TGTGCCAGCAGTGCTCAAGCGGGGGGGTACAATGAGCAGTTCTTC. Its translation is CASSAQAGGYNEQFF.

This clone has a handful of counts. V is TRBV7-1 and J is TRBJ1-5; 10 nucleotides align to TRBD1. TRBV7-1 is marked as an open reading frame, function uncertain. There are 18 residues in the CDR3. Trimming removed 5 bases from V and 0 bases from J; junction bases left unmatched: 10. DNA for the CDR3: TGTGCCAGCAGCAAGGGACAGGGGATGTTCTTTAGCAATCAGCCCCAGCATTTT. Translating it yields CASSKGQGMFFSNQPQHF.

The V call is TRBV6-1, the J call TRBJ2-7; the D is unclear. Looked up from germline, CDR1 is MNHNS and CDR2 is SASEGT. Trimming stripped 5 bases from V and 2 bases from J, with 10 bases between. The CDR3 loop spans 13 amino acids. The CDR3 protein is CASSFGEPYEQYF. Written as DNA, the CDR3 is TGTGCCAGCAGTTTTGGAGAGCCCTACGAGCAGTACTTC.

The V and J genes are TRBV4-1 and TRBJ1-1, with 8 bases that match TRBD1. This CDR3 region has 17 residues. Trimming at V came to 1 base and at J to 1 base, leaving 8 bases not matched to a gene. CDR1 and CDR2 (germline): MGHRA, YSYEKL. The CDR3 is CASSQALSGTGNTEAFF. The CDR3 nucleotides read TGCGCCAGCAGCCAAGCTCTCTCCGGGACAGGGAACACTGAAGCTTTCTTT.

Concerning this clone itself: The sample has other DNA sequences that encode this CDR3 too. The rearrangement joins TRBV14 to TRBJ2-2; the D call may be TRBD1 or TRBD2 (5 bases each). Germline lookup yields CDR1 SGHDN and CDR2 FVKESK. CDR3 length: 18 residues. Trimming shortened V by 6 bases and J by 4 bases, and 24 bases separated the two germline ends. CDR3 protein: CASRMSRDQGGGTGELFF. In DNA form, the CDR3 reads TGTGCCAGCAGGATGAGCAGGGATCAAGGAGGTGGCACCGGGGAGCTGTTTTTT.

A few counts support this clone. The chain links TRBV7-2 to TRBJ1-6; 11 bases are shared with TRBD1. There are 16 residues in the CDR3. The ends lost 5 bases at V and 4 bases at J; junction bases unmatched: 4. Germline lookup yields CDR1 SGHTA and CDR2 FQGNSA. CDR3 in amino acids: CASSGGQGEYNSPLHF. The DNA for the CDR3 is TGTGCCAGCAGCGGGGGACAGGGGGAATATAATTCACCCCTCCACTTT.

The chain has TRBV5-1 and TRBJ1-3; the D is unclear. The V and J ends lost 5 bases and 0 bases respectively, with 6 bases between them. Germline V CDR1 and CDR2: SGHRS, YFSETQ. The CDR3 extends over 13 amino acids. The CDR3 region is CASRGISGNTIYF. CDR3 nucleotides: TGCGCCAGCAGGGGCATCTCTGGAAACACCATATATTTT.

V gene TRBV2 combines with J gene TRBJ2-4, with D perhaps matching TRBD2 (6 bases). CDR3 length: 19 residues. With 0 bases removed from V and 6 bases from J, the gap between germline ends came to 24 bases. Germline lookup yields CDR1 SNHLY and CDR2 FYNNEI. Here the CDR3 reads CASSEAPAGSGVLRNIQYF. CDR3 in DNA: TGTGCCAGCAGTGAAGCGCCGGCGGGGTCAGGAGTGCTCAGAAACATTCAGTACTTC. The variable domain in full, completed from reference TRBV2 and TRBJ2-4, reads EPEVTQTPSHQVTQMGQEVILRCVPISNHLYFYWYRQILGQKVEFLVSFYNNEISEKSEIFDDQFSVERPDGSNFTLKIRSTKLEDSAMYFCASSEAPAGSGVLRNIQYFGAGTRLSVL.

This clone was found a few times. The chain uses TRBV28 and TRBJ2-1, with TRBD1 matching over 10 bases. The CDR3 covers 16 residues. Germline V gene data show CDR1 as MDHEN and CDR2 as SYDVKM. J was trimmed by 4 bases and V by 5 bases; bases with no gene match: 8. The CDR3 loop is CASSGHGQGVYNEQFF. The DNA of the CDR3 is TGTGCCAGCAGTGGACACGGACAGGGGGTTTACAATGAGCAGTTCTTC.

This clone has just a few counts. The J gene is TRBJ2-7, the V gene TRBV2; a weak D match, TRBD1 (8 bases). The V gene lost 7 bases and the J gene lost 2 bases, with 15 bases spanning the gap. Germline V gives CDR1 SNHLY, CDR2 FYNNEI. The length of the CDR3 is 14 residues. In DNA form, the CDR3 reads TGTGCCAGCAAGGGGGGGACAGGTACCTACGAGCAGTACTTC. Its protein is CASKGGTGTYEQYF.

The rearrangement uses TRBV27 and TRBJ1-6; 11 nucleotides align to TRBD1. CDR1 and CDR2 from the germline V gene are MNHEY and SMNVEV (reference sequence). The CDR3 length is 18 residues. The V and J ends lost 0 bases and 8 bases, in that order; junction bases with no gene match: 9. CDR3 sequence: CASSLSGTGGLVDSPLHF. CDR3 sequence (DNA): TGTGCCAGCAGTTTATCAGGGACAGGGGGATTAGTAGATTCACCCCTCCACTTT.